These 32 T cell receptor beta chains share one sample of origin, sequenced in a study of blood T cell repertoires in COVID-19. Libraries were prepared by immunoSEQ multiplex PCR; TCRdb keeps only in-frame clonotypes and omits some of them. The repertoire consists of approximately 110,000 clones, with 80% to 95% occurring once and the leading ten covering approximately 2%. The source material was peripheral blood. Receptors originate from a man aged 50-59 years with COVID-19, enrolled during active disease.

V gene TRBV29-1 combines with J gene TRBJ1-1, with 8 bases lining up with TRBD1. The V segment lost 1 base and the J segment 3 bases; nucleotides outside the gene matches: 1. The CDR3 contains 13 residues. Germline values: CDR1 SQVTM, CDR2 ANQGSEA. The DNA of the CDR3 is TGCAGCGTTGAAGGGACAGGGTACACTGAAGCTTTCTTT. It translates to CSVEGTGYTEAFF.

This clone showed up just once. This sequence joins TRBV12-3 or TRBV12-4 and TRBJ2-1; 15 bases are shared with TRBD2. Trimming took 8 bases from V and 9 from J; bases not matched to a gene: 2. The CDR3 loop spans 13 amino acids. The CDR3 spells CASGLAGGSEQFF. Written as DNA, the CDR3 is TGTGCCAGCGGACTAGCGGGAGGGAGTGAGCAGTTCTTC.

The V call is TRBV6-2 or TRBV6-3, the J call TRBJ1-2; TRBD1 agrees at 7 bases. The germline V gene has CDR1 MNHEY and CDR2 SVGEGT. This CDR3 contains 13 residues. J was trimmed by 8 bases and V by 1 base; bases with no gene match: 4. CDR3 sequence: CASSYLTGAGYTF. CDR3 nucleotide sequence: TGTGCCAGCAGTTACTTAACAGGGGCCGGCTACACCTTC.

The V gene is TRBV10-3, the J gene TRBJ1-2; no definite D call. The V end was cut by 7 bases, the J end by 8 bases, with 11 bases between. The CDR3 sequence is 11 residues long. CDR1 ENHRY and CDR2 SYGVKD come from the germline V gene. The CDR3 DNA reads TGTGCCATCACCGTCGGGGAGGGCTACACCTTC. Amino acids: CAITVGEGYTF.

The chain links TRBV6-5 to TRBJ2-1, with D possibly matching TRBD1 (5 bases). The V end was cut by 5 bases, the J end by 9 bases, with 14 bases between. This CDR3 contains 13 residues. Germline V gene sequence: CDR1 MNHEY, CDR2 SVGAGI. The CDR3 sequence is CASSPPGRGEQFF. CDR3 in DNA: TGTGCCAGCAGTCCCCCCGGAAGGGGTGAGCAGTTCTTC.

This sequence joins TRBV5-1 and TRBJ1-1; perhaps TRBD1 as D (5 bases). The CDR3 has 12 amino acids. The V end lost 0 bases, the J end lost 6 bases, and 6 bases lay between the germline ends. Germline loops: CDR1 SGHRS, CDR2 YFSETQ. The CDR3, as DNA: TGCGCCAGCAGCTTGGCAGGGTCTGAAGCTTTCTTT. Amino acid sequence: CASSLAGSEAFF.

CDR3 in DNA: TGTGCCAGCAGCTTAGGGACAGAAGAGACCCAGTACTTC. It specifies CASSLGTEETQYF. The chain links TRBV13 to TRBJ2-5; TRBD1 might be the D (5 bases). Germline CDR1 is PRHDT and CDR2 is FYEKMQ (reference sequence). V dropped 0 bases and J dropped 3 bases, with 5 bases sitting between them. This CDR3 region has 13 residues.

The chain combines TRBV19 with TRBJ2-7; 8 positions match TRBD2. The CDR3 contains 15 residues. Germline values: CDR1 LNHDA, CDR2 SQIVND (reference sequence). With V trimmed by 5 bases and J by 2 bases, 8 bases remained unmatched. CDR3: CASSPSGGGTYEQYF. CDR3 sequence (DNA): TGTGCCAGTAGTCCCTCGGGAGGGGGGACCTACGAGCAGTACTTC. The entire variable domain, with the rest obtained from reference TRBV19 and TRBJ2-7, is as follows: DGGITQSPKYLFRKEGQNVTLSCEQNLNHDAMYWYRQDPGQGLRLIYYSQIVNDFQKGDIAEGYSVSREKKESFPLTVTSAQKNPTAFYLCASSPSGGGTYEQYFGPGTRLTVT.

The chain employs TRBV5-5 and TRBJ1-5; D is undetermined. CDR1 SGHKS and CDR2 YYEKEE come from the germline V gene (reference sequence). This CDR3 has 17 residues. V gave up 0 bases and J gave up 3 bases, with 16 bases separating them. CDR3 sequence (DNA): TGTGCCAGCAGCTTGGCCTCTCCCGGGGTGTACAATCAGCCCCAGCATTTT. Its translation: CASSLASPGVYNQPQHF. Looking up the rest from reference TRBV5-5 and TRBJ1-5 gives the full variable domain: DAGVTQSPTHLIKTRGQQVTLRCSPISGHKSVSWYQQVLGQGPQFIFQYYEKEERGRGNFPDRFSARQFPNYSSELNVNALLLGDSALYLCASSLASPGVYNQPQHFGDGTRLSIL.

The chain carries TRBV3-1 (or the pseudogene TRBV3-2) and TRBJ2-1; D might be TRBD2 (5 bases). Germline V gene lookup returns CDR1 LGHDT and CDR2 YNNKEL (reference sequence). This CDR3 contains 17 residues. The V and J ends lost 0 bases and 6 bases respectively, with 18 bases between them. CDR3 DNA: TGTGCCAGCAGCCAAGAAGGGAAGCGGCGGACCCTCAATGAGCAGTTCTTC. Its protein product is CASSQEGKRRTLNEQFF.

V gene TRBV10-2 combines with J gene TRBJ1-2; 7 nucleotides agree with TRBD1. Germline-derived CDR1 and CDR2 are WSHSY and SAAADI. Germline trimming cut 5 bases from V and 8 bases from J; bases unmatched to any gene: 5. The CDR3 length is 12 residues. This CDR3 reads CASSRQGKGYTF. As DNA, the CDR3 is TGCGCCAGCAGTCGACAGGGAAAGGGCTACACCTTC.

In its sample, this clone was seen a few times. V and J are TRBV19 and TRBJ1-3; D is unclear. This CDR3 spans 13 amino acids. Germline-derived CDR1 and CDR2 are LNHDA and SQIVND (reference sequence). V lost 4 bases and J 0 bases, leaving 4 bases between the germline ends. In nucleotides, the CDR3 is TGTGCCAGTAGTAACGGCTCTGGAAACACCATATATTTT. Its protein product is CASSNGSGNTIYF.

The J gene is TRBJ2-3, the V gene TRBV7-2, with TRBD1 matching over 8 bases. The CDR3 contains 15 residues. V lost 1 base and J lost 2; bases outside the gene matches: 2. CDR1 SGHTA and CDR2 FQGNSA come from the germline V gene. CDR3 sequence: CASSLGTGHTDTQYF. The CDR3 nucleotides are TGTGCCAGCAGCTTAGGGACAGGGCACACAGATACGCAGTATTTT.

The chain has TRBV11-2 and TRBJ1-1; 7 bases are shared with TRBD1. This CDR3 spans 17 amino acids. Trimming took 4 bases from V and 0 from J; bases not matched to a gene: 11. CDR1 and CDR2 (germline): SGHAT, FQNNGV. CDR3 in amino acids: CASSSTTLGQMNTEAFF. DNA for the CDR3: TGTGCCAGCAGCTCGACTACTCTGGGACAGATGAACACTGAAGCTTTCTTT.

The genes are TRBV3-1 (or the pseudogene TRBV3-2) and TRBJ1-1, with D perhaps TRBD1 (5 bases). This CDR3 region has 15 residues. Trimming cost V 0 bases and J 7 bases, with 15 bases left between them. The V gene's germline CDR1 is LGHDT and CDR2 YNNKEL (reference sequence). The DNA for the CDR3 is TGTGCCAGCAGCCAAGATTCGGTGGGGCTGGGTGAAGCTTTCTTT. Encoded protein: CASSQDSVGLGEAFF.

This chain uses TRBV27 with TRBJ1-5, with 11 bases lining up with TRBD1. V lost 5 bases and J lost 5; bases outside the gene matches: 14. This CDR3 comprises 18 residues. Germline V lookup: CDR1 MNHEY, CDR2 SMNVEV (reference sequence). The CDR3 sequence is CASSPGQGATPLDQPQHF. The CDR3, as DNA: TGTGCCAGCAGTCCTGGACAGGGGGCGACCCCCTTGGATCAGCCCCAGCATTTT.

V usage is TRBV30 and J usage is TRBJ2-7, with a tentative D call TRBD2 (5 bases). In germline, CDR1 is GTSNPN, CDR2 SVGIG (reference sequence). The CDR3 extends over 13 amino acids. The V and J ends lost 2 bases and 11 bases respectively, with 19 bases between them. In nucleotides, the CDR3 is TGTGCCTGGAGTCCGACTACTGGGATGGGAGAGTACGTC. This translates into CAWSPTTGMGEYV.

This sequence joins TRBV5-1 and TRBJ2-1; D may be TRBD2 (6 bases). The CDR3 sequence is 13 residues long. Trimming took 4 bases from V and 7 from J, leaving 12 bases between them. Germline-derived CDR1 and CDR2 are SGHRS and YFSETQ. The CDR3 protein is CASSIGTLNEQFF. Here the CDR3 DNA reads TGCGCCAGCAGCATAGGGACTTTAAATGAGCAGTTCTTC.

The CDR3 coding sequence is TGTGCCAGTAGTATAGGTGGGACTAGCGGGAACTACAATGAGCAGTTCTTC. Translating gives CASSIGGTSGNYNEQFF. The V call is TRBV19, the J call TRBJ2-1, with TRBD2 matching 13 bases. The CDR3 length is 17 residues. The ends lost 1 base at V and 3 bases at J; junction bases unmatched: 3. CDR1 LNHDA and CDR2 SQIVND come from the germline V gene (reference sequence).

The chain is built from TRBV3-1 (or the pseudogene TRBV3-2) and TRBJ2-2; 9 positions agree with TRBD1. The V gene's germline CDR1 is LGHDT and CDR2 YNNKEL (reference sequence). V was clipped by 2 bases and J by 7 bases; unmatched bases: 11. The CDR3 contains 17 residues. In DNA, the CDR3 is TGTGCCAGCAGCCAAAGCGCCGGGACAGGGAAGAGCGGGGAGCTGTTTTTT. Its protein product is CASSQSAGTGKSGELFF.

The chain is built from TRBV3-1 (or the pseudogene TRBV3-2) and TRBJ2-1; a weak D match, TRBD2 (6 bases). This CDR3 has 16 amino acids. Trimming removed 0 bases at V and 1 base at J, with 10 bases between. Germline loops: CDR1 LGHDT, CDR2 YNNKEL (reference sequence). The CDR3 sequence is CASSQELARSYNEQFF. The CDR3 nucleotides are TGTGCCAGCAGCCAAGAGCTAGCGCGGTCCTACAATGAGCAGTTCTTC.

The V call is TRBV6-5, the J call TRBJ1-6; D is ambiguous. The CDR3 runs 15 residues. V gave up 0 bases and J gave up 7 bases, with 10 bases separating them. Germline V gene data show CDR1 as MNHEY and CDR2 as SVGAGI. The CDR3: CASSYSEVSNSPLHF. For the CDR3, the DNA is TGTGCCAGCAGTTACTCGGAGGTTTCAAATTCACCCCTCCACTTT.

The chain employs TRBV9 and TRBJ2-3; maybe TRBD1 (6 bases). The CDR3 sequence is 16 residues long. The V gene lost 0 bases and the J gene lost 3 bases, with 14 bases spanning the gap. Germline V CDR1 and CDR2: SGDLS, YYNGEE. The CDR3 loop reads CASSVEQGGSTDTQYF. CDR3 coding DNA: TGTGCCAGCAGCGTAGAACAGGGTGGGAGTACAGATACGCAGTATTTT.

This clone appeared once. V usage is TRBV2 and J usage is TRBJ2-7; D gene uncertain. This CDR3 region has 11 residues. Looked up from germline, CDR1 is SNHLY and CDR2 is FYNNEI. With 6 bases removed from V and 1 base from J, the gap between germline ends came to 4 bases. The CDR3 DNA reads TGTGCCAGCAGGGAGTCCTACGAGCAGTACTTC. Its translation is CASRESYEQYF.

The rearrangement uses TRBV11-2 and TRBJ2-3; 13 bases are a match to TRBD2. V lost 3 bases to trimming and J lost 13 bases; unmatched junction nucleotides: 10. The CDR3 length is 15 residues. CDR1 is SGHAT and CDR2 is FQNNGV in the germline V gene. This CDR3 is CASSFGGLAGFREYF. The CDR3 DNA reads as TGTGCCAGCAGCTTTGGGGGACTAGCGGGATTTCGGGAGTATTTT.

J is TRBJ1-5 and V is TRBV4-1; 9 bases agree with TRBD1. Per the germline V gene, CDR1 is MGHRA and CDR2 is YSYEKL. There are 15 residues in the CDR3. V was pared by 0 bases and J by 7 bases, with 4 bases of the junction left unmatched. CDR3 sequence reads: CASSQDTGGGQPQHF. CDR3 DNA: TGCGCCAGCAGCCAAGACACAGGGGGCGGCCAGCCCCAGCATTTT.

This chain uses TRBV2 with TRBJ2-3; TRBD1 agrees at 7 bases. The V and J ends lost 4 bases and 3 bases, in that order; junction bases with no gene match: 1. There are 13 residues in the CDR3. Germline CDR1 SNHLY, CDR2 FYNNEI. The CDR3 is CASSGQGTDTQYF. Here the CDR3 DNA reads TGTGCCAGCAGTGGACAGGGAACAGATACGCAGTATTTT.

The chain employs TRBV7-2 and TRBJ1-1, with a possible D match to TRBD1 (5 bases). Germline CDR1 is SGHTA and CDR2 is FQGNSA. V was cut by 1 base and J by 2 bases, with 8 bases left in between. This CDR3 has 14 amino acids. In nucleotides, the CDR3 is TGTGCCAGCAGCTTAGGGACAATTAACACTGAAGCTTTCTTT. Residues: CASSLGTINTEAFF.

V and J are TRBV24-1 and TRBJ1-2, with 7 bases lining up with TRBD1. The CDR3 has 14 amino acids. Germline lookup yields CDR1 KGHDR and CDR2 SFDVKD. V gave up 5 bases and J gave up 1 base; unmatched junction bases: 3. CDR3 loop: CATSGAGGNYGYTF. The DNA for the CDR3 is TGTGCCACCAGTGGAGCAGGGGGTAACTATGGCTACACCTTC.

J is TRBJ2-7 and V is TRBV28, with 7 positions matching TRBD1. CDR1 and CDR2 (germline): MDHEN, SYDVKM. Trimming at V came to 6 bases and at J to 8 bases, leaving 4 bases not matched to a gene. This CDR3 region has 11 residues. DNA of the CDR3: TGTGCCAGCAGGGGACAGACGCAGCAGTACTTC. Its protein product is CASRGQTQQYF.

The V and J genes are TRBV6-5 and TRBJ1-1, with a weak D call TRBD1 (6 bases). CDR1 and CDR2 (germline): MNHEY, SVGAGI. Trimming shortened V by 6 bases and J by 5 bases, and 16 bases separated the two germline ends. CDR3 length equals 14 residues. The CDR3 sequence is CASRHRVRLTEAFF. The CDR3 nucleotides read TGTGCCAGCAGACACAGGGTACGATTGACTGAAGCTTTCTTT.

The chain recombines TRBV4-1 with TRBJ2-5; tentatively, D is TRBD2 (5 bases). Trimming left V 4 bases short and J 5 bases short, with 17 bases between. The CDR3 runs 15 residues. Germline CDR1 reads MGHRA; CDR2 reads YSYEKL. This chain's CDR3 is CASSPQRNKPETQYF. The CDR3 region has the DNA TGCGCCAGCAGCCCTCAGCGGAACAAGCCGGAGACCCAGTACTTC.